This TCR beta chain was obtained from a study of T-cell reconstitution after alpha-beta-depleted transplantation in children. Study-wide results and caveats: At one year after transplant, newly produced T cells mostly accounted for T-cell counts and diversity. Reportedly, only several hundred clones from non-depleted graft cells drove alpha-beta T-cell counts at about two months.

This clonotype was recorded once. Its cognate antigen is unknown. The germline gene is not matched at one end of the junction; a read error may be the cause. The germline CDR1 and CDR2 sequences are DFQATT and SNEGSKA (reference sequence). This CDR3 comprises 16 residues. Unique molecular identifiers featured in how the TCRbeta library was prepared. One entry per CDR3 protein, called by TCRdb with MiXCR from the PCR reads. This sample has 750,000 to 950,000 distinct CDR3 sequences, with approximately 15% found just once. The sample here was PBMCs, mostly from graft donor cells, taken 360 days after TCRalphabeta/CD19-depleted stem cell transplant. This chain uses TRBV20-1 with TRBJ2-7, with D perhaps matching TRBD2 (5 bases). The sequence came from a male patient between 5 and 17 years old who had a stem cell transplant for acute lymphoblastic leukemia, so the T cells may come from the graft donor. In nucleotides, the CDR3 is TGCAGTGCTAGCGGGCTAGAGGTGTCTCCTGGGAGTGGGCCAGACTTC. This sequence encodes CSASGLEVSPGSGPDF.